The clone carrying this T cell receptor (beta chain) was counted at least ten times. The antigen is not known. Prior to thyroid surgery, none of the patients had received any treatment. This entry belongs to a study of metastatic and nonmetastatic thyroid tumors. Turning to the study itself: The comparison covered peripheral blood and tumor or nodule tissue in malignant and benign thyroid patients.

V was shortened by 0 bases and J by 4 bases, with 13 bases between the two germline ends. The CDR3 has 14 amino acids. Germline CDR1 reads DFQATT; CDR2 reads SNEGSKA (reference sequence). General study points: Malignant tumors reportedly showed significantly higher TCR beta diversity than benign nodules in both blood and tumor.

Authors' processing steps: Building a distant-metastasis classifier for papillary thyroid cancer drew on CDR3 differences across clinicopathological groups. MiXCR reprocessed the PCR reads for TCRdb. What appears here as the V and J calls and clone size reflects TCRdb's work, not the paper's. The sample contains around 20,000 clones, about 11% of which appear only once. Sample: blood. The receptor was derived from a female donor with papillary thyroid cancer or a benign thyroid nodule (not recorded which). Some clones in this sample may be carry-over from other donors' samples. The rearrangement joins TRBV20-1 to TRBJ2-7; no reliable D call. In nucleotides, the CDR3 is TGCAGTGCTAGAGATCGGAGATTACATTACGAGCAGTACTTC. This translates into CSARDRRLHYEQYF.